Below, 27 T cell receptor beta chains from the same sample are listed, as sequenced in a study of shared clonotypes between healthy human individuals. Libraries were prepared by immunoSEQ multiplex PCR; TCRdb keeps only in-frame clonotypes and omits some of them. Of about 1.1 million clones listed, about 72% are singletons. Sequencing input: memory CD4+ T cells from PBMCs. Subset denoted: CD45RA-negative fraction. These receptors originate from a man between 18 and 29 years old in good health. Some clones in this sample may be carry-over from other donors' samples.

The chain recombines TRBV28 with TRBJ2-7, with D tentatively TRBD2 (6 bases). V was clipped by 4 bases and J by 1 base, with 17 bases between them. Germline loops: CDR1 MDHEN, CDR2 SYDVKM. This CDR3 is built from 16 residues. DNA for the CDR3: TGTGCCAGCAGTTCCGGTAGGTGGGGAGGATCCTACGAGCAGTACTTC. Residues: CASSSGRWGGSYEQYF.

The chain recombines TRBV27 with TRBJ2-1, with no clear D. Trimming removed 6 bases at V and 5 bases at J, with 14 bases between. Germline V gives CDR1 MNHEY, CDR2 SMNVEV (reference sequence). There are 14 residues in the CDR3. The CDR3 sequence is CASSRRAYNNEQFF. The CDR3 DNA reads TGTGCCAGCAGCCGCCGGGCCTATAACAATGAGCAGTTCTTC.

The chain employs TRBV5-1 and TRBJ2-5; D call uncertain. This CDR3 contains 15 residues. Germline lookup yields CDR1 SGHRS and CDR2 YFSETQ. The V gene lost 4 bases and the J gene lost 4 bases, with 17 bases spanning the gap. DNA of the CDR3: TGCGCCAGCAGCGCCACCGGCGGACCCCTAGAGACCCAGTACTTC. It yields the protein CASSATGGPLETQYF.

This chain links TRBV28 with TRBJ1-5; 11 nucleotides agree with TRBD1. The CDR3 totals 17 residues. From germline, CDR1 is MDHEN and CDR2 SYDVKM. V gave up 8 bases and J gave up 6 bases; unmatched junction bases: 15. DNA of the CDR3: TGTGCCAGCCAGCCGGACAGGGGGCTGGTAGGGGTTCAGCCCCAGCATTTT. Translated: CASQPDRGLVGVQPQHF.

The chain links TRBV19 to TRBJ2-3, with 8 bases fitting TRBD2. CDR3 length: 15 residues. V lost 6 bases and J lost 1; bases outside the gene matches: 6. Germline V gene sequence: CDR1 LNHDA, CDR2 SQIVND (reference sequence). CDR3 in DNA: TGTGCCAGTAGCAGAACTAGCGGAGGCACAGATACGCAGTATTTT. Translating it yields CASSRTSGGTDTQYF.

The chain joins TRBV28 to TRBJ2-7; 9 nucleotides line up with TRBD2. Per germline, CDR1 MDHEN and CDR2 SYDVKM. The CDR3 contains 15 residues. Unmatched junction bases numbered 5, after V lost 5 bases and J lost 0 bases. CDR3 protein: CASSSSAGGSYEQYF. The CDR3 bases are TGTGCCAGCAGTAGCTCAGCGGGAGGCTCCTACGAGCAGTACTTC.

CDR3 coding DNA: TGTGCCAGCAGAGCCCCTGGGGGAGCCTACGAGCAGTACTTC. It codes for CASRAPGGAYEQYF. This rearrangement joins TRBV28 to TRBJ2-7, with D perhaps given as TRBD1 or TRBD2 (5 bases each). The CDR3 loop spans 14 amino acids. Germline-derived CDR1 and CDR2 are MDHEN and SYDVKM. V lost 6 bases and J lost 2, with 14 bases in between.

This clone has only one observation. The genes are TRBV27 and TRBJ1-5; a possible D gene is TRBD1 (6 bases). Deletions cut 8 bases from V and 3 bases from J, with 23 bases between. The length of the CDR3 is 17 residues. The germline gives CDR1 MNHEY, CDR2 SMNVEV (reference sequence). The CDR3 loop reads CASGQQRDRLSNQPQHF. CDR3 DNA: TGTGCCAGCGGACAACAAAGAGACAGGCTTTCCAATCAGCCCCAGCATTTT.

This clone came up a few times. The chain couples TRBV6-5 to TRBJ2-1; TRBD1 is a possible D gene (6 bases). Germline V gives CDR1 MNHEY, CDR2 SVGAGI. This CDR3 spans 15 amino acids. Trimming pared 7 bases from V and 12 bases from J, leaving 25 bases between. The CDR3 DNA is TGTGCCAGCACCAAACCGAGACAGGACAGATTCGGGCAGTTCTTC. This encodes CASTKPRQDRFGQFF.

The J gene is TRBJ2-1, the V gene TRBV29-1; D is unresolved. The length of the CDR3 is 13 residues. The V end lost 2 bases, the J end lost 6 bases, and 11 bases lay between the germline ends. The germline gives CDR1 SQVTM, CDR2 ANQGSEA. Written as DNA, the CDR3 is TGCAGCGTTGAACTTGGTCTGTCCAATGAGCAGTTCTTC. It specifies CSVELGLSNEQFF.

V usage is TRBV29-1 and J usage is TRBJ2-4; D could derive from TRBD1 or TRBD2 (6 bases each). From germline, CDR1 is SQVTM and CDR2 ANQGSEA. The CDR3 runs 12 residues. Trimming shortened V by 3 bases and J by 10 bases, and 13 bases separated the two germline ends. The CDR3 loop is CSVEEGQLIQYF. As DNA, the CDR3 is TGCAGCGTTGAGGAGGGACAACTTATTCAGTACTTC.

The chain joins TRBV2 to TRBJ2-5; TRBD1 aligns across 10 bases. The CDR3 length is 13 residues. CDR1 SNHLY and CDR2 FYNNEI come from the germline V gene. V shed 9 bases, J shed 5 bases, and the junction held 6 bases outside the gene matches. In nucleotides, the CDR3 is TGTGCCAGACGGGGGACAGGGGAGGAGACCCAGTACTTC. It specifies CARRGTGEETQYF.

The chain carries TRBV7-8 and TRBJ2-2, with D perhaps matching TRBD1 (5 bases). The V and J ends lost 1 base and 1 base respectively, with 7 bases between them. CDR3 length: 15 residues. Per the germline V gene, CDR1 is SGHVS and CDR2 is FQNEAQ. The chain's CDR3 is CASSLGQRNTGELFF. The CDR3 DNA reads TGTGCCAGCAGCTTAGGACAGAGGAACACCGGGGAGCTGTTTTTT.

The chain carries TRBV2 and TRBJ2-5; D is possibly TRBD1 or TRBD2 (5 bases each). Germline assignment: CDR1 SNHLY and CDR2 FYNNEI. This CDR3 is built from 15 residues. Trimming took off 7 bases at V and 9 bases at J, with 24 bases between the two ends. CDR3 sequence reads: CASITSGTESSSQYF. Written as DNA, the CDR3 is TGTGCCAGCATTACTAGTGGGACGGAGTCCTCGTCCCAGTACTTC.

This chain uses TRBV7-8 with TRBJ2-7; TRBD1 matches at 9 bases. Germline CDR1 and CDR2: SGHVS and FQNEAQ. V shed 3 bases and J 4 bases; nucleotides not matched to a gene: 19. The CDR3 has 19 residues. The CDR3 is CASSLGPTRSDRGWYEQYF. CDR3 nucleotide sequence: TGTGCCAGCAGCTTGGGCCCCACGCGTTCGGACAGGGGTTGGTACGAGCAGTACTTC.

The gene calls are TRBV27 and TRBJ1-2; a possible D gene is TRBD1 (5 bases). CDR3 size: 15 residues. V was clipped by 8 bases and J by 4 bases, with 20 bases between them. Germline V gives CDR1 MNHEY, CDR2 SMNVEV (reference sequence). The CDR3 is CASGIWGGGGYGYTF. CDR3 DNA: TGTGCCAGCGGAATTTGGGGTGGGGGAGGCTATGGCTACACCTTC.

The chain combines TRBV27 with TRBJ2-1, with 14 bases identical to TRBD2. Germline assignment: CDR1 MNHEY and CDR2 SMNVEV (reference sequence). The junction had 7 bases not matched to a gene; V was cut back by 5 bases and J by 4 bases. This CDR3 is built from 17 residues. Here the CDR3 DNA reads TGTGCCAGCAGTCTCGGGACTAGCGGGAGTCTGTACAATGAGCAGTTCTTC. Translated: CASSLGTSGSLYNEQFF.

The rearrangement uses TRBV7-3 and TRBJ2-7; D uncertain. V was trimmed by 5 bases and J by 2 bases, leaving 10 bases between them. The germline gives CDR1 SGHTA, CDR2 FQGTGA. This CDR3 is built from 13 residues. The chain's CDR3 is CASSPGPTYEQYF. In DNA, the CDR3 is TGTGCCAGCAGCCCGGGTCCGACCTACGAGCAGTACTTC.

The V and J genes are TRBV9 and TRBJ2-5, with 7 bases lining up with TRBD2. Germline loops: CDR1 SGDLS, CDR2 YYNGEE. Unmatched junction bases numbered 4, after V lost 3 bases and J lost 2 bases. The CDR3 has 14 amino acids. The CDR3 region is CASSAAGVQETQYF. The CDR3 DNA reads TGTGCCAGCAGCGCCGCGGGGGTTCAAGAGACCCAGTACTTC.

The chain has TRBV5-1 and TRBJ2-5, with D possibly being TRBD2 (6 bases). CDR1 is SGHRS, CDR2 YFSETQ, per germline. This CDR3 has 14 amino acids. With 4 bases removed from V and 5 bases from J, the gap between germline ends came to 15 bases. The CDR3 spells CASSPAPSVETQYF. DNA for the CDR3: TGCGCCAGCAGCCCTGCTCCTAGCGTTGAGACCCAGTACTTC.

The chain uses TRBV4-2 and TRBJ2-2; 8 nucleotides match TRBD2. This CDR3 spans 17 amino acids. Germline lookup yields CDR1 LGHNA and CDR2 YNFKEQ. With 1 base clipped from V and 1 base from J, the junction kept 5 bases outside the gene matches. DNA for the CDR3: TGTGCCAGCAGCCAAGCGGTGGCGGGGGGGAACACCGGGGAGCTGTTTTTT. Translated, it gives CASSQAVAGGNTGELFF.

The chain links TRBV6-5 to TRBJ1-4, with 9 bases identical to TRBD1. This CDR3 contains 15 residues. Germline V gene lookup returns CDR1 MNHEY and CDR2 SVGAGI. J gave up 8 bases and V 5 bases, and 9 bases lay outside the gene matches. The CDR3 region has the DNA TGTGCCAGCAGTCCACGGGACAGGGAGGAAGAAAAACTGTTTTTT. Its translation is CASSPRDREEEKLFF.

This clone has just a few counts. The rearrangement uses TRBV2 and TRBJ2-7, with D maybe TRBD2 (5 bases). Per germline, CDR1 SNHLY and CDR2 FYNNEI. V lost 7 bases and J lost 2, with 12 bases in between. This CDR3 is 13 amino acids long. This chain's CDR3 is CASTPSTTYEQYF. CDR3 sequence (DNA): TGTGCCAGCACCCCTAGCACTACCTACGAGCAGTACTTC.

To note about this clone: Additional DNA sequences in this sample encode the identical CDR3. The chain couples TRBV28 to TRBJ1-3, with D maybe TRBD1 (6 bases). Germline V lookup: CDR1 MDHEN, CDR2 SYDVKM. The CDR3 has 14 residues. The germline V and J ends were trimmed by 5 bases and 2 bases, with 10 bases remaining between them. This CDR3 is CASSPQGPGNTIYF. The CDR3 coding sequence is TGTGCCAGCAGTCCTCAGGGGCCTGGAAACACCATATATTTT.

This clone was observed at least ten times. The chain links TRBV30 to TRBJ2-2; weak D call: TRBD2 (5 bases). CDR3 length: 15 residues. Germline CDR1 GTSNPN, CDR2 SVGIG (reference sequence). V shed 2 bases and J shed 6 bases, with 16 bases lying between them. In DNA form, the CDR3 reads TGTGCCTGGAGTACCTCACGCGTTAGCGCCGGGGAGCTGTTTTTT. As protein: CAWSTSRVSAGELFF.

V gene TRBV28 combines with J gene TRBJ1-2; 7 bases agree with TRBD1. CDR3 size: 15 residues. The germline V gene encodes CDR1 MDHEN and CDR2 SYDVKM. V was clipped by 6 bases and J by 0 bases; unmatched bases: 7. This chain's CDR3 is CASRTITGANYGYTF. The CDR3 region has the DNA TGTGCCAGCAGAACTATTACAGGGGCTAACTATGGCTACACCTTC.

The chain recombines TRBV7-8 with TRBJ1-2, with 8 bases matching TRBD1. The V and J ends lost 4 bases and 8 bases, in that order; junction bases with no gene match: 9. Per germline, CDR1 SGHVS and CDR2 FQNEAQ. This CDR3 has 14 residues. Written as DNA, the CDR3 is TGTGCCAGCAGCTCCCATCAGGGGGCGGGAGGCTACACCTTC. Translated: CASSSHQGAGGYTF.